This TCR beta chain came from a study of shared clonotypes between healthy human individuals. The V gene lost 1 base and the J gene lost 5 bases, with 8 bases spanning the gap. The CDR3 extends over 13 amino acids. CDR1 SEHNR and CDR2 FQNEAQ come from the germline V gene (reference sequence). TCRdb's table, derived via immunoSEQ multiplex PCR, lists solely in-frame clones and lacks some. Counted here are around 700,000 clones, around 67% occurring once; the ten biggest clones make up 1.7%. V usage is TRBV7-9 and J usage is TRBJ2-5, with D perhaps being TRBD1 or TRBD2 (5 bases each). This sequence was found in a woman aged 25-40 years in good health. The sample consisted of memory CD4+ T cells sorted from blood. Subset noted: CD45RA-negative fraction. The CDR3 DNA sequence: TGTGCCAGCAGCTTAGACGGGGCGGAGACCCAGTACTTC. Amino acids: CASSLDGAETQYF. The full variable domain, its missing parts supplied by reference TRBV7-9 and TRBJ2-5, is DTGVSQNPRHKITKRGQNVTFRCDPISEHNRLYWYRQTLGQGPEFLTYFQNEAQLEKSRLLSDRFSAERPKGSFSTLEIQRTEQGDSAMYLCASSLDGAETQYFGPGTRLLVL.